This TCR beta chain was found in a study of cytomegalovirus exposure and HLA in healthy donors. As to this clone: Its antigen remains unidentified.

Measured with immunoSEQ multiplex PCR; TCRdb has only the in-frame clones, and not every one. The table shows around 70,000 clones, with less than 95% occurring only once. Losses at the gene ends were 5 bases for V and 2 bases for J; bases not matched to a gene: 11. Germline-derived CDR1 and CDR2 are SEHNR and FQNEAQ (reference sequence). The CDR3 runs to 17 residues. Overall study results and limits: A classifier reportedly called cytomegalovirus status with high sensitivity and specificity.

The sequence was collected from a woman aged 18-30 years in good health and CMV-seropositive. V and J are TRBV7-9 and TRBJ2-2; 7 positions match TRBD1. Sequenced material: PBMCs. CDR3 sequence (DNA): TGTGCCAGCAGCCGCGATCTTGGGACAGCCAACACCGGGGAGCTGTTTTTT. Residues: CASSRDLGTANTGELFF.